Described below is a single T cell receptor beta chain sequence and its context. Its antigen is currently unknown. This sample was included in a study of T cell responses to AZD1222 COVID-19 vaccine. Whole-study results and caveats: Increased Spike-specific TCR breadth and depth were observed after two AZD1222 doses.

Second doses were pooled across both intervals (about 4 or about 12 weeks). The data were produced by immunoSEQ multiplex PCR, yet TCRdb's version contains in-frame clones alone and is incomplete. The profile shows 150,000 to 200,000 clones, roughly 90% of them singletons. The length of the CDR3 is 13 residues. CDR1 is LGHDT, CDR2 YNNKEL, per germline (reference sequence). The V end lost 3 bases, the J end lost 5 bases, and 10 bases lay between the germline ends. The chain employs TRBV3-1 (or the pseudogene TRBV3-2) and TRBJ1-1, with a weak D call TRBD1 (5 bases). This TCR was sampled from an adult who received the AZD1222 COVID-19 vaccine. Sequenced here: peripheral blood, sampled 28 days after the second AZD1222 dose. DNA for the CDR3: TGTGCCAGCAGCCACCGTTGGGGGACTGAAGCTTTCTTT. It codes for CASSHRWGTEAFF.